The 30 T cell receptor beta chains reported below all come from one sample, sequenced in a study of PD-L1 blockade in urothelial cancer. Time point reported: peripheral blood 6 weeks after treatment start. Assay used: immunoSEQ multiplex PCR; TCRdb lists only in-frame clones, some missing. Seen here are more than 95,000 clones, 75% to 90% observed once, and the top ten hold 1.5% to 2%. This specimen was PBMCs, taken around atezolizumab (anti-PD-L1) treatment. These receptors all stem from a man aged 55 to 70 with urothelial cancer.

The chain has TRBV4-1 and TRBJ2-5, with a possible D match to TRBD2 (6 bases). V was clipped by 4 bases and J by 4 bases, with 13 bases between them. CDR1 and CDR2 (germline): MGHRA, YSYEKL. The CDR3 runs 14 residues. This chain's CDR3 is CASSLAWGGETQYF. The DNA of the CDR3 is TGCGCCAGCAGCCTTGCTTGGGGAGGAGAGACCCAGTACTTC.

The chain joins TRBV2 to TRBJ1-6; possibly TRBD1 for D (6 bases). Germline V gene data show CDR1 as SNHLY and CDR2 as FYNNEI. The V gene lost 5 bases and the J gene lost 6 bases, with 11 bases spanning the gap. The CDR3 totals 14 residues. The CDR3 DNA is TGTGCCAGCAGTTCGACAGGAACTAATTCACCCCTCCACTTT. It yields the protein CASSSTGTNSPLHF.

The chain couples TRBV7-3 to TRBJ1-2; the match to TRBD1 covers 9 bases. V lost 3 bases and J lost 2; bases outside the gene matches: 1. The germline V gene encodes CDR1 SGHTA and CDR2 FQGTGA. CDR3 size: 14 residues. CDR3 amino acids: CASSLGTGNYGYTF. The CDR3 nucleotides are TGTGCCAGCAGCTTGGGGACAGGGAACTATGGCTACACCTTC.

V gene TRBV4-2 combines with J gene TRBJ1-2; D is possibly TRBD1 (5 bases). This CDR3 has 15 residues. The V gene's germline CDR1 is LGHNA and CDR2 YNFKEQ. Deletions cut 4 bases from V and 4 bases from J, with 16 bases between. The CDR3 loop reads CASSPDGRDGYGYTF. DNA for the CDR3: TGTGCCAGCAGCCCGGACGGGCGGGACGGCTATGGCTACACCTTC.

The chain carries TRBV7-8 and TRBJ2-7; 13 bases agree with TRBD2. The CDR3 extends over 16 amino acids. Germline V CDR1 and CDR2: SGHVS, FQNEAQ. The ends lost 5 bases at V and 2 bases at J; junction bases unmatched: 6. The CDR3 region has the DNA TGTGCCAGCAGCGCGTACGGGACTAGCGGGACCTACGAGCAGTACTTC. Translated: CASSAYGTSGTYEQYF.

The V call is TRBV2, the J call TRBJ2-3; 7 nucleotides align to TRBD2. The V segment lost 5 bases and the J segment 2 bases; nucleotides outside the gene matches: 7. The CDR3 loop spans 15 amino acids. Germline assignment: CDR1 SNHLY and CDR2 FYNNEI. The CDR3 spells CASSRTSALTDTQYF. The CDR3 DNA follows: TGTGCCAGCAGTCGAACTAGCGCCCTCACAGATACGCAGTATTTT.

This clone was counted only a few times. This chain joins TRBV11-2 and TRBJ2-7; 9 bases agree with TRBD2. The CDR3 is made up of 12 amino acids. Germline V gene sequence: CDR1 SGHAT, CDR2 FQNNGV. The V gene end was trimmed by 5 bases and the J gene end by 11 bases; junction bases not matched to a gene: 7. The CDR3 loop is CASSAGGGPEYF. In DNA form, the CDR3 reads TGTGCCAGCAGCGCGGGAGGGGGGCCCGAGTACTTC.

The rearrangement links TRBV27 to TRBJ2-7, with 7 positions matching TRBD1. Germline CDR1 reads MNHEY; CDR2 reads SMNVEV (reference sequence). The CDR3 extends over 15 amino acids. The V segment lost 2 bases and the J segment 7 bases; nucleotides outside the gene matches: 11. The CDR3 DNA reads TGTGCCAGCAGTTTACGGACAGGTGCGCTAGGGGAGCAGTACTTC. It encodes CASSLRTGALGEQYF.

The CDR3 is CASSRTGVTEIGNQPQHF. The CDR3 DNA is TGTGCCAGCAGCCGGACAGGGGTTACCGAAATTGGCAATCAGCCCCAGCATTTT. J is TRBJ1-5 and V is TRBV28; 9 bases are a match to TRBD1. CDR3 length: 18 amino acids. The germline V gene has CDR1 MDHEN and CDR2 SYDVKM. Trimming removed 6 bases from V and 2 bases from J; junction bases left unmatched: 14.

The rearrangement uses TRBV28 and TRBJ2-1; the match to TRBD2 covers 8 bases. The germline CDR1 and CDR2 sequences are MDHEN and SYDVKM. After removal of 5 bases from V and 6 bases from J, the junction contained 12 bases not matched to a gene. The CDR3 spans 16 residues. The CDR3 protein is CASSLLGRGALNEQFF. The DNA of the CDR3 is TGTGCCAGCAGTCTCCTGGGGCGGGGGGCGCTCAATGAGCAGTTCTTC.

The chain couples TRBV28 to TRBJ1-5, with D perhaps matching TRBD1 (5 bases). This CDR3 contains 15 residues. V dropped 3 bases and J dropped 5 bases, with 14 bases sitting between them. CDR1 is MDHEN and CDR2 is SYDVKM in the germline V gene. In nucleotides, the CDR3 is TGTGCCAGCAGTTTGGGAAAGGGGACTCATCAGCCCCAGCATTTT. It is translated as CASSLGKGTHQPQHF.

The chain has TRBV28 and TRBJ1-1, with D unclear. Germline V gene sequence: CDR1 MDHEN, CDR2 SYDVKM. V was shortened by 7 bases and J by 0 bases, with 15 bases between the two germline ends. This CDR3 spans 15 amino acids. The CDR3 protein is CASTLSGVLNTEAFF. CDR3 nucleotide sequence: TGTGCCAGCACCCTTTCCGGAGTCCTGAACACTGAAGCTTTCTTT.

The chain joins TRBV28 to TRBJ1-5; D not certain. Trimming cost V 5 bases and J 1 base, with 6 bases left between them. CDR3 size: 13 residues. The germline V gene has CDR1 MDHEN and CDR2 SYDVKM. As DNA, the CDR3 is TGTGCCAGCAGTGACGGGAGCAATCAGCCCCAGCATTTT. This encodes CASSDGSNQPQHF.

The rearrangement links TRBV9 to TRBJ2-1, with 7 bases matching TRBD2. The CDR3 has 13 residues. The trim removed 0 bases at V and 9 bases at J, leaving 3 bases unmatched. CDR1 is SGDLS, CDR2 YYNGEE, per germline. CDR3 region: CASSVEGGSEQFF. DNA for the CDR3: TGTGCCAGCAGCGTAGAGGGAGGGAGTGAGCAGTTCTTC. The variable domain in full, with the rest retrieved from reference TRBV9 and TRBJ2-1, is DSGVTQTPKHLITATGQRVTLRCSPRSGDLSVYWYQQSLDQGLQFLIQYYNGEERAKGNILERFSAQQFPDLHSELNLSSLELGDSALYFCASSVEGGSEQFFGPGTRLTVL.

Turning to this clone: Other DNA sequences in this sample translate to the same CDR3. The rearrangement uses TRBV7-2 and TRBJ2-7, with D tentatively TRBD1 (5 bases). CDR3 length: 13 amino acids. V lost 4 bases and J lost 2, with 9 bases in between. CDR1 SGHTA and CDR2 FQGNSA come from the germline V gene. CDR3 protein: CASSSQGAYEQYF. CDR3 nucleotides: TGTGCCAGCAGCTCCCAGGGCGCCTACGAGCAGTACTTC.

This clone was seen just once. This chain uses TRBV19 with TRBJ1-3; no reliable D call. Germline CDR1 is LNHDA and CDR2 is SQIVND (reference sequence). The ends were cut back, 2 bases at V and 4 bases at J, with 12 bases in the middle. CDR3 size: 15 residues. This CDR3 reads CASSIRRAPGNTIYF. The CDR3 nucleotides are TGTGCCAGTAGTATAAGGAGGGCGCCGGGAAACACCATATATTTT. The variable domain in full, with the rest retrieved from reference TRBV19 and TRBJ1-3, is DGGITQSPKYLFRKEGQNVTLSCEQNLNHDAMYWYRQDPGQGLRLIYYSQIVNDFQKGDIAEGYSVSREKKESFPLTVTSAQKNPTAFYLCASSIRRAPGNTIYFGEGSWLTVV.

The rearrangement joins TRBV7-3 to TRBJ2-1, with D possibly TRBD2 on 6 matching bases. The CDR3 length is 17 residues. Per germline, CDR1 SGHTA and CDR2 FQGTGA. Deletions cut 6 bases from V and 3 bases from J, with 21 bases between. For the CDR3, the DNA is TGTGCCAGCAGTTCAAATCCCCAGCGGGCCCACTACAATGAGCAGTTCTTC. Its protein product is CASSSNPQRAHYNEQFF.

The genes are TRBV5-1 and TRBJ2-3; maybe TRBD2 (6 bases). Germline V gene lookup returns CDR1 SGHRS and CDR2 YFSETQ. V was trimmed by 5 bases and J by 7 bases, leaving 20 bases between them. CDR3 length: 15 residues. The CDR3 region is CASSTVGTLENTQYF. The CDR3 region has the DNA TGCGCCAGCAGTACCGTGGGGACTCTCGAAAATACGCAGTATTTT.

The chain employs TRBV29-1 and TRBJ2-5, with 11 bases that match TRBD1. The J call may be incorrect, as the DNA end agrees better with TRBJ2-7. CDR3 size: 13 residues. Germline CDR1 SQVTM, CDR2 ANQGSEA. CDR3 nucleotides: TGCAGCGCCGGGACAGGGGGTAGCTACGAGCAGTACTTC. Amino acid sequence: CSAGTGGSYEQYF.

The rearrangement joins TRBV4-3 to TRBJ1-1; the match to TRBD1 covers 9 bases. The germline V gene has CDR1 LGHNA and CDR2 YSLEER. This CDR3 has 17 residues. V was pared by 4 bases and J by 1 base, with 10 bases of the junction left unmatched. Here the CDR3 DNA reads TGCGCCAGCAGCCGGAAGCCGGGACAGGGCCCGAACACTGAAGCTTTCTTT. Residues: CASSRKPGQGPNTEAFF.

CDR3 in DNA: TGTGCCAGCAGTTTAGGGCCCGGTCGCTCCGAATTTTTCAATCAGCCCCAGCATTTT. Translation gives CASSLGPGRSEFFNQPQHF. V gene TRBV28 combines with J gene TRBJ1-5; no firm D call. The ends were cut back, 2 bases at V and 3 bases at J, with 23 bases in the middle. CDR3 length: 19 residues. CDR1 and CDR2 (germline): MDHEN, SYDVKM.

The V and J genes are TRBV30 and TRBJ1-1; D unclear. The V end was cut by 1 base, the J end by 1 base, with 7 bases between. CDR1 and CDR2 (germline): GTSNPN, SVGIG (reference sequence). The CDR3 length is 13 residues. The CDR3 loop is CAWSGLQNTEAFF. The CDR3, as DNA: TGTGCCTGGAGTGGGCTTCAGAACACTGAAGCTTTCTTT.

This clone occurred once. The chain employs TRBV27 and TRBJ2-3; D possibly corresponds to TRBD1 (7 bases). The CDR3 totals 11 residues. Trimming took off 5 bases at V and 12 bases at J, with 12 bases between the two ends. Germline V gene data show CDR1 as MNHEY and CDR2 as SMNVEV (reference sequence). The CDR3, as DNA: TGTGCCAGCAGTGCGGGACAGATCCAGTATTTT. It translates to CASSAGQIQYF.

This chain links TRBV29-1 with TRBJ2-7; 7 bases are a match to TRBD1. There are 13 residues in the CDR3. V dropped 7 bases and J dropped 0; count of bases not matched to a gene: 6. In germline, CDR1 is SQVTM, CDR2 ANQGSEA. The CDR3 loop reads CSALTGHSYEQYF. CDR3 coding DNA: TGCAGCGCATTGACAGGGCACTCCTACGAGCAGTACTTC.

The chain has TRBV11-3 and TRBJ1-4; 11 bases match TRBD1. The V and J ends lost 5 bases and 5 bases, in that order; junction bases with no gene match: 1. The CDR3 extends over 14 amino acids. Germline V CDR1 and CDR2: SGHNT, YENEEA. In nucleotides, the CDR3 is TGTGCCAGCAGCGGGACAGGGGGGAATGAAAAACTGTTTTTT. Translating gives CASSGTGGNEKLFF. Together with reference TRBV11-3 and TRBJ1-4, the CDR3 gives the full variable domain: EAGVVQSPRYKIIEKKQPVAFWCNPISGHNTLYWYLQNLGQGPELLIRYENEEAVDDSQLPKDRFSAERLKGVDSTLKIQPAELGDSAVYLCASSGTGGNEKLFFGSGTQLSVL.

The chain joins TRBV6-1 to TRBJ1-2, with 8 bases aligning to TRBD1. The CDR3 has 15 amino acids. Per the germline V gene, CDR1 is MNHNS and CDR2 is SASEGT. V dropped 6 bases and J dropped 1; count of bases not matched to a gene: 7. In DNA, the CDR3 is TGTGCCAGCAGACTTCCGACAGGGGATAACTATGGCTACACCTTC. It yields the protein CASRLPTGDNYGYTF.

V and J are TRBV19 and TRBJ1-5, with 7 bases identical to TRBD1. Germline lookup yields CDR1 LNHDA and CDR2 SQIVND (reference sequence). The CDR3 consists of 16 residues. V gave up 4 bases and J gave up 1 base; unmatched junction bases: 7. This chain's CDR3 is CASSTRQGLSNQPQHF. CDR3 in DNA: TGTGCCAGTAGTACAAGACAGGGTCTAAGCAATCAGCCCCAGCATTTT. The whole variable domain, filled in from reference TRBV19 and TRBJ1-5, reads DGGITQSPKYLFRKEGQNVTLSCEQNLNHDAMYWYRQDPGQGLRLIYYSQIVNDFQKGDIAEGYSVSREKKESFPLTVTSAQKNPTAFYLCASSTRQGLSNQPQHFGDGTRLSIL.

The chain employs TRBV28 and TRBJ2-5; D remains ambiguous. Germline V gene sequence: CDR1 MDHEN, CDR2 SYDVKM. V shed 1 base and J shed 2 bases, with 5 bases lying between them. CDR3 length equals 13 residues. In nucleotides, the CDR3 is TGTGCCAGCAGTTTATCACAGCAAGAGACCCAGTACTTC. This codes for CASSLSQQETQYF. Full variable domain (remainder filled in from reference TRBV28 and TRBJ2-5): DVKVTQSSRYLVKRTGEKVFLECVQDMDHENMFWYRQDPGLGLRLIYFSYDVKMKEKGDIPEGYSVSREKKERFSLILESASTNQTSMYLCASSLSQQETQYFGPGTRLLVL.

This clone has a single count. The chain links TRBV28 to TRBJ2-7; TRBD2 agrees at 7 bases. With 3 bases clipped from V and 9 bases from J, the junction kept 8 bases outside the gene matches. The CDR3 is 13 residues long. Germline CDR1 is MDHEN and CDR2 is SYDVKM. This chain's CDR3 is CASSFGTSGGQYF. CDR3 in DNA: TGTGCCAGCAGTTTCGGGACCTCGGGGGGGCAGTACTTC.

Here the CDR3 reads CASSYGATTEAFF. DNA for the CDR3: TGTGCCAGCAGTTACGGGGCTACGACTGAAGCTTTCTTT. V and J are TRBV6-6 and TRBJ1-1; maybe TRBD1 (5 bases). CDR3 length: 13 amino acids. The V end was cut by 2 bases, the J end by 5 bases, with 9 bases between. CDR1 MNHNY and CDR2 SVGAGI come from the germline V gene (reference sequence).